These 15 T cell receptor beta chains share one sample of origin, sequenced in a study of beta chain features in type 1 diabetes. Expressed TCRB transcripts were sequenced because the isolated RNA had all been reverse transcribed beforehand. Using immunoSEQ multiplex PCR, the repertoire was profiled, and TCRdb retains in-frame clones only, with some absent. Of some 700,000 clones in the sample, about an eighth were seen once. Notes on the study in general: When Type 1 diabetes patients were examined, their TCRB CDR3s proved moderately but significantly shorter in all four CD4+ subsets.

The antigens these receptors bind are not known. Sequenced sample: naive CD4+ T cells from blood. Receptors were obtained from a man younger than 30 with type 1 diabetes.

Comment on this clone: The same CDR3 arises from other DNA sequences in this sample as well. The rearrangement links TRBV18 to TRBJ2-2; unclear D gene. This CDR3 has 14 amino acids. V was cut by 1 base and J by 0 bases, with 3 bases left in between. The germline CDR1 and CDR2 sequences are KGHSH and LQKENI. CDR3 coding DNA: TGTGCCAGCTCACCACTTGCGAACACCGGGGAGCTGTTTTTT. Translation: CASSPLANTGELFF. The full variable domain, rest sourced from reference TRBV18 and TRBJ2-2, is NAGVMQNPRHLVRRRGQEARLRCSPMKGHSHVYWYRQLPEEGLKFMVYLQKENIIDESGMPKERFSAEFPKEGPSILRIQQVVRGDSAAYFCASSPLANTGELFFGEGSRLTVL.

This chain connects TRBV6-5 to TRBJ2-1, with D tentatively TRBD2 (5 bases). Trimming shortened V by 4 bases and J by 2 bases, and 9 bases separated the two germline ends. This CDR3 spans 14 amino acids. The germline gives CDR1 MNHEY, CDR2 SVGAGI. The CDR3 loop is CASSFQEAYNEQFF. As DNA, the CDR3 is TGTGCCAGCAGTTTCCAGGAGGCCTACAATGAGCAGTTCTTC.

This clone has a handful of counts. Distinct nucleotide sequences in the sample also encode this CDR3. The chain employs TRBV30 and TRBJ2-2; no definite D call. The CDR3 is made up of 13 amino acids. The V end lost 0 bases, the J end lost 6 bases, and 8 bases lay between the germline ends. The germline gives CDR1 GTSNPN, CDR2 SVGIG (reference sequence). The CDR3 sequence: CAWSVVEAGELFF. In DNA, the CDR3 is TGTGCCTGGAGTGTAGTCGAAGCCGGGGAGCTGTTTTTT. Using reference TRBV30 and TRBJ2-2 for the parts outside the CDR3, the full variable domain is SQTIHQWPATLVQPVGSPLSLECTVEGTSNPNLYWYRQAAGRGLQLLFYSVGIGQISSEVPQNLSASRPQDRQFILSSKKLLLSDSGFYLCAWSVVEAGELFFGEGSRLTVL.

There are a few counts of this clone. The chain is built from TRBV7-9 and TRBJ2-3; 13 nucleotides line up with TRBD2. The J segment lost 2 bases and the V segment lost 6 bases, leaving 2 bases of the junction unmatched. Germline V gene lookup returns CDR1 SEHNR and CDR2 FQNEAQ (reference sequence). The length of the CDR3 is 15 residues. CDR3 protein: CASSGLAGVTDTQYF. The CDR3 DNA follows: TGTGCCAGCAGTGGACTAGCGGGGGTCACAGATACGCAGTATTTT.

This chain joins TRBV6-6 and TRBJ2-3; unclear D gene. V was pared by 2 bases and J by 0 bases, with 12 bases between. The CDR3 sequence is 16 residues long. Germline V gene sequence: CDR1 MNHNY, CDR2 SVGAGI (reference sequence). CDR3 residues: CASSYLGSQSTDTQYF. DNA for the CDR3: TGTGCCAGCAGTTACCTCGGATCCCAGAGCACAGATACGCAGTATTTT.

This clone was observed a few times. The chain carries TRBV19 and TRBJ1-1; D not certain. Between the trimmed V and J ends, which lost 6 bases and 8 bases, there was a span of 10 bases. Germline CDR1 LNHDA, CDR2 SQIVND (reference sequence). CDR3 length equals 11 residues. In nucleotides, the CDR3 is TGTGCCAGTAGCGGGGAGGGCGAAGCTTTCTTT. Encoded protein: CASSGEGEAFF.

The chain has TRBV5-6 and TRBJ2-2; 8 positions agree with TRBD2. The CDR3 is made up of 18 amino acids. J gave up 4 bases and V 0 bases, and 11 bases lay outside the gene matches. CDR1 is SGHDT, CDR2 YYEEEE, per germline. CDR3 in amino acids: CASSLAIDWRGATGELFF. CDR3 sequence (DNA): TGTGCCAGCAGCTTGGCCATAGACTGGCGGGGGGCCACCGGGGAGCTGTTTTTT. The full variable domain, rest sourced from reference TRBV5-6 and TRBJ2-2, is DAGVTQSPTHLIKTRGQQVTLRCSPKSGHDTVSWYQQALGQGPQFIFQYYEEEERQRGNFPDRFSGHQFPNYSSELNVNALLLGDSALYLCASSLAIDWRGATGELFFGEGSRLTVL.

The sample holds a few counts of this clone. The genes are TRBV6-5 and TRBJ1-3; D not certain. This CDR3 is built from 15 residues. The germline V gene has CDR1 MNHEY and CDR2 SVGAGI. V dropped 6 bases and J dropped 0 bases, with 12 bases sitting between them. CDR3 DNA: TGTGCCAGCAGCTTGACCGTGGGCTCTGGAAACACCATATATTTT. This codes for CASSLTVGSGNTIYF.

V usage is TRBV30 and J usage is TRBJ1-1; D uncertain. The CDR3 contains 14 residues. Trimming stripped 6 bases from V and 1 base from J, with 15 bases between. Germline assignment: CDR1 GTSNPN and CDR2 SVGIG (reference sequence). The CDR3 nucleotides are TGTGCCTGTCTCCGGTGGAAAGCGAACACTGAAGCTTTCTTT. Protein: CACLRWKANTEAFF.

This clone has only a few counts. This chain connects TRBV18 to TRBJ2-7; D unclear. The length of the CDR3 is 14 residues. The V end lost 5 bases, the J end lost 3 bases, and 14 bases lay between the germline ends. Germline-derived CDR1 and CDR2 are KGHSH and LQKENI. CDR3 protein: CASSIRQGIYEQYF. CDR3 nucleotide sequence: TGTGCCAGCTCAATTCGACAAGGCATCTACGAGCAGTACTTC.

DNA of the CDR3: TGTGCCTGGGGGGCAGGCCCCTACGAGCAGTACTTC. Encoded protein: CAWGAGPYEQYF. The chain carries TRBV30 and TRBJ2-7; D possibly corresponds to TRBD1 (5 bases). The CDR3 sequence is 12 residues long. Germline V gene lookup returns CDR1 GTSNPN and CDR2 SVGIG (reference sequence). V shed 5 bases and J shed 2 bases, with 10 bases lying between them.

The rearrangement links TRBV28 to TRBJ1-5; 9 bases are shared with TRBD1. This CDR3 region has 14 residues. Germline CDR1 reads MDHEN; CDR2 reads SYDVKM. J was trimmed by 5 bases and V by 6 bases; bases with no gene match: 5. The CDR3 sequence is CASRIGQGYQPQHF. DNA for the CDR3: TGTGCCAGCAGAATCGGACAGGGGTATCAGCCCCAGCATTTT. Full variable domain (missing parts from reference TRBV28 and TRBJ1-5): DVKVTQSSRYLVKRTGEKVFLECVQDMDHENMFWYRQDPGLGLRLIYFSYDVKMKEKGDIPEGYSVSREKKERFSLILESASTNQTSMYLCASRIGQGYQPQHFGDGTRLSIL.

In this sample, this clone turned up a few times. The rearrangement joins TRBV11-3 to TRBJ1-1; D unclear. V was clipped by 6 bases and J by 11 bases, with 19 bases between them. CDR3 length: 13 amino acids. Germline loops: CDR1 SGHNT, CDR2 YENEEA. In DNA, the CDR3 is TGTGCCAGCAGGTTCAGGACGGGGTCGAACGCTTTCTTT. Encoded protein: CASRFRTGSNAFF.

The table lists this clone with a few counts. This sequence joins TRBV5-1 and TRBJ2-1; D not certain. V was clipped by 0 bases and J by 13 bases, with 11 bases between them. Germline values: CDR1 SGHRS, CDR2 YFSETQ. CDR3 length equals 12 residues. This chain's CDR3 is CASSLAETHQFF. The CDR3 nucleotides are TGCGCCAGCAGCTTGGCCGAGACACACCAGTTCTTC.

This clone was detected only a few times. This rearrangement joins TRBV7-9 to TRBJ1-1; D gene ambiguous. Germline V lookup: CDR1 SEHNR, CDR2 FQNEAQ (reference sequence). The CDR3 extends over 14 amino acids. The V gene lost 5 bases and the J gene lost 1 base, with 11 bases spanning the gap. CDR3 residues: CASSHPWGNTEAFF. CDR3 in DNA: TGTGCCAGCAGCCACCCCTGGGGGAACACTGAAGCTTTCTTT.